The source of this T cell receptor beta chain is a study of PD-L1 blockade in urothelial cancer. The CDR3 extends over 16 amino acids. Germline values: CDR1 SGHTA, CDR2 FQGNSA. Trimming took 1 base from V and 4 from J, leaving 16 bases between them. Using immunoSEQ multiplex PCR, the repertoire was profiled, and TCRdb retains in-frame clones only, with some absent. The table shows roughly 42,000 clones, with approximately 80% occurring only once. This chain links TRBV7-2 with TRBJ1-1; D uncertain. This clonotype originated in a man between 65 and 85 years old with urothelial cancer. The specimen was PBMCs, collected around atezolizumab (anti-PD-L1) treatment. CDR3 in DNA: TGTGCCAGCAGCTTAGGTGGATGGGAGGGTGCCACTGAAGCTTTCTTT. It specifies CASSLGGWEGATEAFF.